A single sample gave rise to the 4 T cell receptor beta chains below, sequenced in a study of T cells after yellow fever vaccination (dated by TCRdb to between 2018 and 2021). Libraries were prepared through 5' RACE. Sequencing was performed on an Illumina HiSeq 2500. The raw public data were reprocessed by TCRdb itself: fastp quality trimming at Q25, MiXCR clonotype calling, in-frame beta chains only. Each record represents a unique CDR3 protein, reported with the most common genes and DNA among its rows. Within this sample are a few hundred thousand distinct CDR3 sequences, with around 16% of them counted one time only. Of the sample, 15% to 20% falls within the top ten clones. The sample's treatment or condition label, decoded: live attenuated yellow fever vaccine strain. The sequenced sample was PBMCs, obtained around 5 days after the first yellow fever vaccination. Receptors originate from a man between 18 and 35 years old who received the YFV17D yellow fever vaccine.

The sample holds a few counts of this clonotype. The J gene is TRBJ1-2, the V gene TRBV6-1; unclear D gene. Germline values: CDR1 MNHNS, CDR2 SASEGT. V lost 5 bases and J 6 bases, leaving 22 bases between the germline ends. The CDR3 consists of 16 residues. DNA of the CDR3: TGTGCCAGCAGTACAAAATTACTTGGGGTTCTGGATGGCTACACCTTC. It codes for CASSTKLLGVLDGYTF.

The chain joins TRBV27 to TRBJ2-3, with TRBD2 as a possible D gene (5 bases). The V end lost 5 bases, the J end lost 1 base, and 7 bases lay between the germline ends. The length of the CDR3 is 13 residues. Germline values: CDR1 MNHEY, CDR2 SMNVEV (reference sequence). CDR3 DNA: TGTGCCAGCAGTCGTAGCGGCACAGATACGCAGTATTTT. It codes for CASSRSGTDTQYF.

The gene calls are TRBV20-1 and TRBJ2-3, with 8 positions matching TRBD2. V was pared by 0 bases and J by 5 bases, with 13 bases of the junction left unmatched. This CDR3 contains 17 residues. Germline loops: CDR1 DFQATT, CDR2 SNEGSKA (reference sequence). CDR3 in amino acids: CSARDYESGGVVDTQYF. CDR3 in DNA: TGCAGTGCTAGAGATTACGAGAGCGGGGGAGTTGTAGATACGCAGTATTTT.

This chain connects TRBV5-1 to TRBJ1-6; D gene uncertain. CDR1 is SGHRS, CDR2 YFSETQ, per germline. The CDR3 runs 16 residues. V dropped 0 bases and J dropped 2 bases, with 9 bases sitting between them. CDR3 loop: CASSLVVSTYNSPLHF. CDR3 coding DNA: TGCGCCAGCAGCTTGGTGGTCAGCACCTATAATTCACCCCTCCACTTT.